Described below is a single T cell receptor (beta chain) sequence and its context. This specimen belongs to a study of CD8 T cells in ankylosing spondylitis. V was cut by 2 bases and J by 6 bases, with 14 bases left in between. This CDR3 is 14 amino acids long. From germline, CDR1 is GTSNPN and CDR2 SVGIG (reference sequence). In TCRdb, the 5' RACE reads were re-called with MiXCR into one record per CDR3 protein. The sample carries 90,000 to 120,000 distinct CDR3 sequences, 24% recorded once. The receptor was isolated from a male donor with ankylosing spondylitis. This chain connects TRBV30 to TRBJ2-1; the D gene is possibly TRBD2 (7 bases). The sequenced sample consisted of synovial fluid, either unsorted or a sorted T cell fraction (not recorded which). DNA for the CDR3: TGTGCCTGGAGTTTATGGGGAGGGGGCAATGAGCAGTTCTTC. This translates into CAWSLWGGGNEQFF.